This T cell receptor (beta chain) was obtained from a study of shared clonotypes between healthy human individuals (dated by TCRdb to about 2020). In terms of the full investigation: The cohort comprised two women and a few men aged 18 to 49 years. Per donor, leukapheresis produced somewhere between about 0.94 and 9 billion PBMCs. To estimate repertoire size and how much clonotype sharing occurs between individuals, the study deeply sequenced the blood TCR repertoires of several healthy adults. To increase sequencing depth and limit assay-specific biases, different laboratories used diverse techniques to prepare libraries and sequence TCR repertoires. For each donor, three plates each were used for CD4 naive and CD4 memory, two plates were used for CD8 naive, and one plate was used for CD8 memory. General findings and caveats noted by the study authors: Higher generation probabilities were observed for clonotypes shared by all four sorted-subset donors than for non-shared clonotypes. The small number of donors limited the genetic and exposure-history diversity represented. Across a handful of donors, approximately 5% of naive CD4, 3.5% of naive CD8, 2.3% of memory CD4, and approximately 0.4% of memory CD8 clonotypes were shared. Even with the large sequencing depth, rarefaction of the sorted-subset datasets indicated that sequencing was incomplete. Larger estimated clonotype richness was generally found for naive subsets than for memory subsets. Sampling was restricted to blood, and TCR repertoires in tissue are likely to differ from TCR repertoires in blood. Pairwise subsampling led to the expectation that sequencing depth would affect the degree of clonotype sharing among donors.

As encoded in the germline V gene, CDR1 is SGHVS while CDR2 is FNYEAQ. The CDR3 has 16 amino acids, counting the end cysteine and phenylalanine. Only the CDR3 region is kept as DNA, spanning 48 bases read in frame from base 1. V ends up 5 bases short and J 0 bases short, with an unmatched junction base count of 3. This clone was seen a single time. Its antigen remains unidentified. No quality values exist for individual bases; no much larger clone is one base distant. The same CDR3 also results from other DNA sequences found in this sample. TCR CDR3 regions were amplified from genomic DNA by multiplex PCR using the deep immunoSEQ assay. Genomic DNA extracted from each cell subset was distributed evenly over all wells of several immunoSEQ 96-well plates, and each plate served as one replicate. For sorted subsets, each replicate PCR was loaded with about 0.2 ug genomic DNA, equivalent to 30,000 or so T cell genomes. Purified libraries were quantified with a Qubit 3.0 fluorometer, sized on a Bioanalyzer 2100, and re-quantified with the KAPA Library Quantification kit. A separate single-read 150-cycle Illumina NextSeq 550 flow cell was used to sequence each immunoSEQ 96-well plate. As for how the authors treated the data: The immunoSEQ output contained only junctional sequences without quality scores, so filtering could not match that applied to full-length reads. Sequences were annotated with PyIR, a Python wrapper for IgBLAST v1.9, using IMGT germline references to assign V/J genes and CDR3. Reads with weak V/J assignments (E-value above 1e-6), missing CDR3, stop codons, out-of-frame junctions, or ambiguous translated residues were removed. V3J clonotypes were defined as sequences sharing an identical inferred V gene, J gene, and CDR3 amino acid sequence. The percentage overlap between two repertoires was calculated by dividing the number of shared unique clonotypes by the size of the smaller repertoire. Repertoire richness was assessed with RTK rarefaction, the Chao1 estimator, and Recon v2.1 estimates of unobserved clonotypes. Generation probabilities for all TCRbeta clonotypes obtained by the gDNA method from several donors were computed using OLGA. TCRdb limited this immuneACCESS table to in-frame rearrangements with V and J called. A share of clones is missing; checked studies link under half to unresolved V genes, and the rest is unexplained. V and J calls and clone size are as listed in that table; D and trimming were resolved from the DNA. In all, the sample holds about 2 million clones, and about 95% of those were seen once. The ten largest make up 0.95% to 1.5% of the sample.

For the CD8 naive samples, CD45RO-negative cells were positively selected for CCR7, yielding a CD45RA+CCR7+ population from which TemRA cells were excluded. The donors were healthy, HIV-negative adults who had no recently reported acute infections or vaccinations. Every donor was a Caucasian adult residing in Nashville, Tennessee, USA. Blood was obtained by leukapheresis, after which PBMCs were separated by Ficoll-Histopaque density gradient centrifugation and cryopreserved in liquid nitrogen vapor phase. Analytical flow cytometry was used to check the purity and quantity of every magnetically sorted T cell population. From each sorted fraction, genomic DNA was isolated and quantified by UV absorbance on a Nanodrop 2000c.

The sequence is built from TRBV7-6 and TRBJ2-7; a stretch of 14 junction bases matches TRBD2. This receptor was obtained from a young man in good health. The sample comprised naive CD8+ T cells sorted from blood. This specimen's cell subset or site label, interpreted: CD45RA+CCR7+. The CDR3 sequence is CASSPGTSGSSYEQYF. The DNA sequence follows: TGTGCCAGCAGCCCTGGGACTAGCGGGAGCTCCTACGAGCAGTACTTC.